Listed below are T cell receptor beta chains from one sample, sequenced in a study of cytomegalovirus exposure and HLA in healthy donors. Measured with immunoSEQ multiplex PCR; TCRdb has only the in-frame clones, and not every one. The repertoire has fewer than 140,000 clones, roughly 82% of them found once; the top ten carry more than 2.5%. The specimen was PBMCs. The origin of the receptors is a male donor in good health and CMV-seropositive. CDR3s include the opening cysteine and the closing phenylalanine or tryptophan. D genes are given only for firm matches. Where a row states a size, it is once, few, many or the class of an expanded clone; other rows omit it.

NA	TRBV6-5	TRBD1	TRBJ2-7	TGTGCCAGCAGTTACTCGCTGGGACAGATCTCCTACGAGCAGTACTTC	CASSYSLGQISYEQYF
NA	TRBV7-3	TRBD2	TRBJ2-3	TGTGCCAGCAGCCTACCGCCACTAGCGGGGGGGCCTGATACGCAGTATTTT	CASSLPPLAGGPDTQYF
NA	TRBV29-1	TRBD2	TRBJ2-7	TGCAGCGCCTCGGGGGGGGGTTCCTACGAGCAGTACTTC	CSASGGGSYEQYF
few	TRBV2	NA	TRBJ1-6	TGTGCCGGTGCGGGGGATAATTCACCCCTCCACTTT	CAGAGDNSPLHF
NA	TRBV6-5	NA	TRBJ1-2	TGTGCCAGCAGCTCGGACAGAACTTATGGCTACCCCTTC	CASSSDRTYGYPF
once	TRBV7-2	NA	TRBJ1-5	TGTGCCAGCAACACCCCCATTACAGGGCGTACTCAGCCCCAGCATTTT	CASNTPITGRTQPQHF
NA	TRBV4-2	NA	TRBJ1-5	TGTGCCAGCAGCCAAGTAGAATCTGTGTGGCCCCAGCATTTT	CASSQVESVWPQHF
NA	TRBV11-1	TRBD1	TRBJ1-2	TGTGCCAGCAGCTTGTTCTCAGGGGGCAACGGCTACACCTTC	CASSLFSGGNGYTF
few	TRBV7-2	NA	TRBJ2-6	TGTGCCAGCAGCGTACCGACAGTCTCTGGGGCCAACGTCCTGACTTTC	CASSVPTVSGANVLTF
NA	TRBV28	TRBD1	TRBJ2-7	TGTGCCACCGTGGGACAGGGGAAGTCCTACGAGCAGTACTTC	CATVGQGKSYEQYF
NA	TRBV20-1	NA	TRBJ1-2	TGCAGTGCGGACAGATCCTATGGCTACACCTTC	CSADRSYGYTF
NA	TRBV4-2	NA	TRBJ1-5	TGTGCCAGCAGCGACCCGAGCGGGTATAGCAATCAGCCCCAGCATTTT	CASSDPSGYSNQPQHF
NA	TRBV7-9	TRBD1	TRBJ1-1	TGTGCCAGCAGCTTAGGACTAGGGGGCGATAACACTGAAGCTTTCTTT	CASSLGLGGDNTEAFF
NA	TRBV6-5	TRBD2	TRBJ2-3	TGTGCCAGCAGTCGAGTAGCGGGGAGGACAGATACGCAGTATTTT	CASSRVAGRTDTQYF
NA	TRBV5-1	NA	TRBJ2-5	TGCGCCAGCTGGGGACGGGGGGAGACCCAGTACTTC	CASWGRGETQYF
NA	TRBV2	NA	TRBJ2-7	TGTGCCAGCAGTATAGACAGATCGAGCTCCTACGAGCAGTACTTC	CASSIDRSSSYEQYF
NA	TRBV15	NA	TRBJ2-6	TGTGCCACCAGCAGAGATCGGGGTACTGGGGCCAACGTCCTGACTTTC	CATSRDRGTGANVLTF